This is a list of T cell receptor beta chains from one sample in a study of blood T cells in healthy people across ages. TCRdb re-derived calls from the 5' RACE reads in MiXCR, one entry per CDR3 protein. The sample records about 620,000 distinct CDR3 sequences, more than 20% being singletons. The sample taken for sequencing was blood. Receptors were obtained from a man aged 65-85 years in good health. Each CDR3 is given without its conserved first and last residue. Each record gives: D gene, V gene, CDR3 protein. D genes are given only for firm matches.

>TRBD1|TRBV28
ASSYRGRGTQY
>TRBD1|TRBV7-2
ASSSVGGPCNEQF
>TRBD2|TRBV11-2
ASSLGSGLGRNTGELF
>.|TRBV15
ATSGWGGGEQY
>TRBD2|TRBV10-3
ATDSGPSYNEQF
>.|TRBV5-1
ASSLGWRKETTQY
>.|TRBV29-1
SVLSSGRTYEQY
>.|TRBV6-1
ASSEGASANTGELF
>.|TRBV9
ASSVMGANTGELF
>.|TRBV2
ASSQEAGAGEQF
>TRBD1|TRBV24-1
ATSDGTVSYNEQF
>TRBD2|TRBV10-3
AISVGIAGGNEQF
>.|TRBV29-1
SVRGGQGHHYEQY
>TRBD2|TRBV12-3/TRBV12-4
ASSLVAGRASTDTQY
>TRBD2|TRBV20-1
SATEGLAHYNEQF
>.|TRBV28
ASSFGGSIYEQY
>.|TRBV20-1
SARDTKYEGDYGYT
>.|TRBV29-1
SVAPLSNEQF
>.|TRBV28
ASSLTLGNNSPLH
>.|TRBV3-1
ASSHSGSSYNEQF
>.|TRBV28
ASSLGLSSGNTIY
>.|TRBV27
ASSLAYTHTDTQY
>TRBD2|TRBV10-3
AISKPPGLAGPDTQY